Below, 22 T cell receptor beta chains from the same sample are listed, as sequenced in a study of blood T cell repertoires in COVID-19 (dated by TCRdb to 2018 to 2021). The library was obtained by the immunoSEQ multiplex PCR assay. This is the immuneACCESS table as TCRdb keeps it, with only in-frame sequences that have V and J called. A part of the clones is gone; compared with another copy, unresolved V genes explain less than half, and the rest is unexplained. The sample table holds about 200,000 clones, of which 88% were seen once. The top ten clonotypes cover roughly 5.5% of the sample. Sequencing was carried out using peripheral blood. These TCRs come from a man aged 40-49 years with active or convalescent COVID-19.

The genes are TRBV7-3 and TRBJ1-1, with D perhaps TRBD1 (6 bases). The CDR3 extends over 14 amino acids. V was clipped by 5 bases and J by 6 bases, with 16 bases between them. Germline lookup yields CDR1 SGHTA and CDR2 FQGTGA. The CDR3 bases are TGTGCCAGCAGCACAAAAGGGGGAGGGTCTGAAGCTTTCTTT. It is translated as CASSTKGGGSEAFF.

J is TRBJ2-1 and V is TRBV5-6, with TRBD2 matching over 13 bases. This CDR3 spans 15 amino acids. Germline CDR1 reads SGHDT; CDR2 reads YYEEEE. V gave up 4 bases and J gave up 4 bases; unmatched junction bases: 2. The CDR3 loop is CASSQGLAGYNEQFF. CDR3 sequence (DNA): TGTGCCAGCAGCCAGGGACTAGCGGGATACAATGAGCAGTTCTTC.

The CDR3 spells CASSPRTGGFSDTQYF. The CDR3 DNA reads as TGTGCCAGCAGCCCCAGGACAGGGGGCTTCTCGGATACGCAGTATTTT. V gene TRBV11-2 combines with J gene TRBJ2-3, with 11 bases lining up with TRBD1. The germline V gene encodes CDR1 SGHAT and CDR2 FQNNGV. The CDR3 extends over 16 amino acids. The ends lost 5 bases at V and 6 bases at J; junction bases unmatched: 10.

The CDR3 spells CASSITTFSSGNTIYF. In DNA form, the CDR3 reads TGTGCCAGTAGTATTACGACTTTCAGCTCTGGAAACACCATATATTTT. The chain is built from TRBV19 and TRBJ1-3; D unresolved. The CDR3 spans 16 residues. Germline V gene sequence: CDR1 LNHDA, CDR2 SQIVND (reference sequence). V lost 3 bases and J 0 bases, leaving 12 bases between the germline ends.

This chain uses TRBV5-4 with TRBJ1-1, with D unresolved. The CDR3 runs 13 residues. From germline, CDR1 is SGHNT and CDR2 YYREEE (reference sequence). V was trimmed by 2 bases and J by 6 bases, leaving 11 bases between them. The CDR3 coding sequence is TGTGCCAGCAGCTTCGGTTTTCCGGCTGAAGCTTTCTTT. Protein product: CASSFGFPAEAFF.

The V call is TRBV7-6, the J call TRBJ2-2, with D possibly matching TRBD2 (6 bases). Germline CDR1 is SGHVS and CDR2 is FNYEAQ. V was shortened by 5 bases and J by 4 bases, with 14 bases between the two germline ends. The CDR3 spans 15 residues. In DNA, the CDR3 is TGTGCCAGCAGCCCGCGGGGTGCCGGCACCGGGGAGCTGTTTTTT. The encoded protein is CASSPRGAGTGELFF.

The rearrangement joins TRBV5-6 to TRBJ1-2; maybe TRBD1 (6 bases). V dropped 4 bases and J dropped 4 bases, with 17 bases sitting between them. This CDR3 has 15 amino acids. The germline CDR1 and CDR2 sequences are SGHDT and YYEEEE. The CDR3 loop reads CASSSQTLGGYGYTF. In nucleotides, the CDR3 is TGTGCCAGCAGCAGCCAAACCCTAGGGGGCTATGGCTACACCTTC.

This chain joins TRBV2 and TRBJ1-2; TRBD1 is a possible D gene (5 bases). Germline CDR1 and CDR2: SNHLY and FYNNEI. The CDR3 consists of 13 residues. The V end was cut by 8 bases, the J end by 4 bases, with 14 bases between. The CDR3 sequence: CASGMQGVYGYTF. The CDR3 nucleotides are TGTGCCAGCGGGATGCAGGGCGTCTATGGCTACACCTTC.

J is TRBJ2-2 and V is TRBV28, with 12 bases fitting TRBD1. The germline V gene has CDR1 MDHEN and CDR2 SYDVKM. This CDR3 contains 20 residues. V was clipped by 6 bases and J by 0 bases; unmatched bases: 14. The CDR3 loop reads CASRLHSGQGANTNTGELFF. The CDR3 nucleotides are TGTGCCAGCAGGCTCCACTCGGGACAGGGGGCCAACACGAACACCGGGGAGCTGTTTTTT.

CDR3: CASSSDIEQFF. The CDR3, as DNA: TGTGCCAGCAGTTCAGACATTGAGCAGTTCTTC. The chain has TRBV12-3 or TRBV12-4 and TRBJ2-1; D not certain. Trimming took 4 bases from V and 9 from J, leaving 7 bases between them. This CDR3 has 11 amino acids.

The J gene is TRBJ1-2, the V gene TRBV6-6, with D perhaps matching TRBD1 (5 bases). This CDR3 is 15 amino acids long. V was cut by 4 bases and J by 4 bases, with 16 bases left in between. The germline gives CDR1 MNHNY, CDR2 SVGAGI (reference sequence). CDR3 protein: CASSSRVGALYGYTF. The DNA of the CDR3 is TGTGCCAGCAGTTCCAGGGTAGGGGCCCTCTATGGCTACACCTTC.

The table lists this clone with a count of one. This rearrangement joins TRBV19 to TRBJ1-2; 9 bases align to TRBD1. V was pared by 11 bases and J by 8 bases, with 12 bases of the junction left unmatched. This CDR3 is built from 13 residues. Germline CDR1 and CDR2: LNHDA and SQIVND (reference sequence). The CDR3 nucleotides are TGTGCCGGGGGTACCGGGACAGGGAGAGGCTACACCTTC. Amino acids: CAGGTGTGRGYTF. Full variable domain (outside the CDR3, taken from reference TRBV19 and TRBJ1-2): DGGITQSPKYLFRKEGQNVTLSCEQNLNHDAMYWYRQDPGQGLRLIYYSQIVNDFQKGDIAEGYSVSREKKESFPLTVTSAQKNPTAFYLCAGGTGTGRGYTFGSGTRLTVV.

The rearrangement uses TRBV7-2 and TRBJ2-5, with 9 bases aligning to TRBD2. V lost 5 bases, J lost 7 bases, and 8 bases stayed unmatched. CDR1 is SGHTA and CDR2 is FQGNSA in the germline V gene. This CDR3 region has 14 residues. In nucleotides, the CDR3 is TGTGCCAGCAGCCGCGGGGGGGCCCTGGGGACCCAGTACTTC. This sequence encodes CASSRGGALGTQYF.

The chain joins TRBV7-9 to TRBJ1-4; the match to TRBD1 covers 7 bases. CDR3 size: 17 residues. J gave up 8 bases and V 4 bases, and 16 bases lay outside the gene matches. CDR1 SEHNR and CDR2 FQNEAQ come from the germline V gene (reference sequence). In nucleotides, the CDR3 is TGTGCCAGCAGCTCGGCAGGGAGGAGGGGGCTTGGGGAAAAACTGTTTTTT. This translates into CASSSAGRRGLGEKLFF.

V gene TRBV5-1 combines with J gene TRBJ2-2; 11 bases are a match to TRBD1. CDR3 length: 15 residues. Losses at the gene ends were 4 bases for V and 8 bases for J; bases not matched to a gene: 7. CDR1 is SGHRS, CDR2 YFSETQ, per germline. The CDR3 loop is CASSLRTGGMGELFF. As DNA, the CDR3 is TGCGCCAGCAGCCTCCGGACAGGGGGCATGGGGGAGCTGTTTTTT.

The V call is TRBV13, the J call TRBJ2-7; 8 positions agree with TRBD2. The CDR3 has 15 amino acids. J gave up 3 bases and V 2 bases, and 6 bases lay outside the gene matches. CDR1 is PRHDT, CDR2 FYEKMQ, per germline (reference sequence). CDR3 region: CASSLSDRGGYEQYF. Here the CDR3 DNA reads TGTGCCAGCAGCTTATCGGACCGGGGGGGCTACGAGCAGTACTTC.

This chain uses TRBV10-1 with TRBJ2-3, with TRBD2 matching over 16 bases. The CDR3 sequence is 19 residues long. CDR1 is WNHNN and CDR2 is SYGVQD in the germline V gene (reference sequence). Trimming at V came to 7 bases and at J to 5 bases, leaving 15 bases not matched to a gene. In DNA, the CDR3 is TGCGCCAGCACCCAAGGCTGGGGACTAGCGGGAGGGCCCTTAGATACGCAGTATTTT. This translates into CASTQGWGLAGGPLDTQYF.

V and J are TRBV11-2 and TRBJ2-5, with D perhaps TRBD2 (6 bases). The germline V gene has CDR1 SGHAT and CDR2 FQNNGV. CDR3 length: 14 residues. V gave up 5 bases and J gave up 4 bases, with 14 bases separating them. The CDR3 DNA reads TGTGCCAGCAGCCTCGGGGGTGGGGGAGAGACCCAGTACTTC. Translating gives CASSLGGGGETQYF.

V and J are TRBV2 and TRBJ1-1; 7 bases agree with TRBD1. The V and J ends lost 5 bases and 5 bases, in that order; junction bases with no gene match: 26. This CDR3 comprises 20 residues. CDR1 is SNHLY and CDR2 is FYNNEI in the germline V gene. The CDR3 DNA is TGTGCCAGCAGTTCAGAGGGAAGCCCCTCTGACAGGGCGAGGGGAACTGAAGCTTTCTTT. It encodes CASSSEGSPSDRARGTEAFF.

The V and J genes are TRBV19 and TRBJ1-5; D not certain. Germline V CDR1 and CDR2: LNHDA, SQIVND (reference sequence). CDR3 length: 15 residues. The ends were cut back, 3 bases at V and 1 base at J, with 10 bases in the middle. In DNA form, the CDR3 reads TGTGCCAGTAGTATCCCCGGGTTGAGCAATCAGCCCCAGCATTTT. Encoded protein: CASSIPGLSNQPQHF.

The chain combines TRBV2 with TRBJ1-5; maybe TRBD1 (6 bases). The V gene lost 4 bases and the J gene lost 6 bases, with 7 bases spanning the gap. CDR3 length: 12 amino acids. Germline V gene data show CDR1 as SNHLY and CDR2 as FYNNEI. DNA for the CDR3: TGTGCCAGCAGTGCACAGGGTCAGCCCCAGCATTTT. Protein sequence: CASSAQGQPQHF.

V and J are TRBV29-1 and TRBJ2-7, with D possibly matching TRBD1 (6 bases). This CDR3 has 14 residues. CDR1 and CDR2 from the germline V gene are SQVTM and ANQGSEA. With 4 bases removed from V and 2 bases from J, the gap between germline ends came to 15 bases. In DNA form, the CDR3 reads TGCAGCGTTGTCCTGGCCAGGGGAACCTACGAGCAGTACTTC. It is translated as CSVVLARGTYEQYF.